This TCR beta chain derives from a study of blood T cell repertoires in COVID-19. For the study at large: Acute and convalescent COVID-19 samples came from the United States, Italy and Spain. The analysed material was cDNA or gDNA that came from T cells, B-cell-depleted T cells, or PBMCs.

Original handling: The assay estimated nucleated cells by amplifying reference gene primers. Clones were read by immunoSEQ multiplex PCR, and TCRdb kept only the in-frame ones, dropping some. Clone size and V and J calls were adopted from that table, with D and trimming inferred from the DNA. The table records over 250,000 clones, 89% of them present only once. The CDR3 has 16 residues. Germline-derived CDR1 and CDR2 are SNHLY and FYNNEI. Trimming removed 6 bases at V and 7 bases at J, with 21 bases between. This clone was found once. The rearrangement uses TRBV2 and TRBJ1-4; a weak D match, TRBD1 (6 bases). Material: peripheral blood. The receptor was isolated from a man aged 45-65 years with acute or convalescent COVID-19. CDR3: CASRDTQGLKGEKLFF. The CDR3 nucleotides read TGTGCCAGCAGAGACACACAGGGCCTCAAGGGTGAAAAACTGTTTTTT. The full variable domain, with the rest looked up from reference TRBV2 and TRBJ1-4, is EPEVTQTPSHQVTQMGQEVILRCVPISNHLYFYWYRQILGQKVEFLVSFYNNEISEKSEIFDDQFSVERPDGSNFTLKIRSTKLEDSAMYFCASRDTQGLKGEKLFFGSGTQLSVL.